One and the same sample provided the 14 T cell receptor beta chains below, sequenced in a study of cytomegalovirus exposure and HLA in healthy donors. PCR used 60 Vbeta primers and 13 Jbeta primers. Assay used: immunoSEQ multiplex PCR; TCRdb lists only in-frame clones, some missing. The sample table sets out some 55,000 clones. The sample taken for sequencing was PBMCs. The receptors stem from a man younger than 30 in good health and CMV-seropositive.

Comments on this clone: A junction boundary mismatches the germline segment, possibly from a read error. V gene TRBV14 combines with J gene TRBJ2-1, with 8 bases fitting TRBD2. The CDR3 length is 15 residues. Looked up from germline, CDR1 is SGHDN and CDR2 is FVKESK. CDR3: CASSQGLAPYNEQFF. The DNA for the CDR3 is TGTGCCAGCAGCCAAGGACTAGCGCCCTACAATGAACAGTTCTTC. Full variable domain (missing parts from reference TRBV14 and TRBJ2-1): EAGVTQFPSHSVIEKGQTVTLRCDPISGHDNLYWYRRVMGKEIKFLLHFVKESKQDESGMPNNRFLAERTGGTYSTLKVQPAELEDSGVYFCASSQGLAPYNEQFFGPGTRLTVL.

V and J are TRBV6-1 and TRBJ2-5; 8 nucleotides line up with TRBD2. Germline assignment: CDR1 MNHNS and CDR2 SASEGT. This CDR3 has 15 residues. CDR3 sequence (DNA): TGTGCGACGAGCGAGGGGGAGCGGGAGTCTAAACAGCAGTACTTC. Translated, it gives CATSEGERESKQQYF.

J is TRBJ2-1 and V is TRBV19; 9 nucleotides agree with TRBD1. This CDR3 is 15 amino acids long. Trimming took 3 bases from V and 6 from J; bases not matched to a gene: 6. In germline, CDR1 is LNHDA, CDR2 SQIVND (reference sequence). CDR3 amino acids: CASSIRDRAVNEQFF. The CDR3, as DNA: TGTGCCAGTAGTATCCGGGACAGGGCGGTCAATGAGCAGTTCTTC.

To note about this clone: Likely a read error: the CDR3 ends without its conserved phenylalanine or tryptophan. The DNA is omitted, as the CDR3 cannot be located on it reliably, and the CDR3 follows TCRdb's listing. V gene TRBV13 combines with J gene TRBJ1-2; the D segment call TRBD1 is taken from the table without a DNA check. Germline-derived CDR1 and CDR2 are PRHDT and FYEKMQ (reference sequence). The CDR3 has 8 residues if both end residues are counted. This chain's CDR3 is CASSRKGP.

The rearrangement joins TRBV5-8 to TRBJ2-1, with a weak D call TRBD2 (6 bases). The CDR3 totals 11 residues. Germline values: CDR1 SGHTS, CDR2 YDEGEE. Trimming removed 7 bases from V and 4 bases from J, with 6 bases in between. CDR3 bases: TGTGCCAGCCTAGCGTACAATGAGCAGTTCTTC. Its protein product is CASLAYNEQFF.

The gene calls are TRBV5-6 and TRBJ2-7, with TRBD1 matching over 7 bases. The CDR3 sequence is 12 residues long. Unmatched junction bases numbered 3, after V lost 4 bases and J lost 5 bases. Looked up from germline, CDR1 is SGHDT and CDR2 is YYEEEE. For the CDR3, the DNA is TGTGCCAGCAGCCCGACAGGGCACGAGCAGTACTTC. Residues: CASSPTGHEQYF.

This chain connects TRBV9 to TRBJ2-2; 9 nucleotides line up with TRBD1. The CDR3 is 14 residues long. Germline trimming cut 3 bases from V and 4 bases from J; bases unmatched to any gene: 1. CDR1 is SGDLS and CDR2 is YYNGEE in the germline V gene. CDR3 bases: TGTGCCAGCAGCGAACAGGGGGCCACCGGGGAGCTGTTTTTT. Translation: CASSEQGATGELFF.

The chain uses TRBV7-9 and TRBJ1-2; D not resolved. Trimming cost V 4 bases and J 6 bases, with 9 bases left between them. The germline CDR1 and CDR2 sequences are SEHNR and FQNEAQ (reference sequence). The CDR3 consists of 12 residues. The CDR3 DNA sequence: TGTGCCAGCAGCTCCCGGAGGGATGGCTACACCTTC. As protein: CASSSRRDGYTF.

This chain uses TRBV7-9 with TRBJ1-2; TRBD1 agrees at 7 bases. Germline-derived CDR1 and CDR2 are SEHNR and FQNEAQ (reference sequence). CDR3 length: 14 residues. The ends lost 1 base at V and 6 bases at J; junction bases unmatched: 5. In nucleotides, the CDR3 is TGTGCCAGCAGCTTAGAGACAGGGTTGGATGGCTACACCTTC. Its protein is CASSLETGLDGYTF.

The chain joins TRBV5-6 to TRBJ1-5, with TRBD1 as a possible D gene (5 bases). The germline gives CDR1 SGHDT, CDR2 YYEEEE. This CDR3 has 19 amino acids. The V and J ends lost 1 base and 2 bases respectively, with 22 bases between them. DNA of the CDR3: TGTGCCAGCAGCTTGAGACAAAAGGACATCTTCTCGGGCAATCAGCCCCAGCATTTT. Amino acids: CASSLRQKDIFSGNQPQHF.

The gene calls are TRBV5-8 and TRBJ2-5, with 13 bases fitting TRBD2. CDR1 SGHTS and CDR2 YDEGEE come from the germline V gene. The CDR3 sequence is 15 residues long. V lost 3 bases to trimming and J lost 5 bases; unmatched junction nucleotides: 4. The CDR3 loop reads CASSSGLAGVETQYF. The DNA for the CDR3 is TGTGCCAGCAGCTCCGGACTAGCGGGAGTGGAGACCCAGTACTTC.

The gene calls are TRBV10-2 and TRBJ1-3, with D perhaps matching TRBD1 (6 bases). The length of the CDR3 is 15 residues. The germline CDR1 and CDR2 sequences are WSHSY and SAAADI. With 4 bases removed from V and 1 base from J, the gap between germline ends came to 11 bases. The CDR3 loop reads CASSGGQGSGNTIYF. The CDR3 DNA reads TGCGCCAGCAGTGGAGGCCAGGGGTCTGGAAACACCATATATTTT.

CDR3 nucleotides: TGTGCCAGCAGTTTATACGGTGACTATGGCTACACCTTC. Translation gives CASSLYGDYGYTF. This chain links TRBV28 with TRBJ1-2; D unclear. The germline CDR1 and CDR2 sequences are MDHEN and SYDVKM. Trimming removed 1 base at V and 3 bases at J, with 6 bases between. CDR3 length equals 13 residues.

The chain employs TRBV6-5 and TRBJ2-6; D gene ambiguous. The V end was cut by 5 bases, the J end by 0 bases, with 5 bases between. Germline V lookup: CDR1 MNHEY, CDR2 SVGAGI. This CDR3 spans 14 amino acids. Here the CDR3 DNA reads TGTGCCAGCAGTCTAAACTCTGGGGCCAACGTCCTGACTTTC. Protein sequence: CASSLNSGANVLTF.